A selection of T cell receptor beta chains follows, all from one sample in a study of cytomegalovirus exposure and HLA in healthy donors. Only in-frame clones appear in the TCRdb table, and some are missing; sequencing was by immunoSEQ multiplex PCR. The sample consists of 170,000 or so clones, approximately 85% of them appearing once. The sample taken for sequencing was PBMCs. These receptors all stem from a girl between 5 and 17 years old in good health and CMV-seropositive. Both conserved end residues are part of each CDR3. The D gene is left open where the match is weak. The size entry is marked missing in some rows and otherwise reads once, few, many or a size class.

D gene,J gene,CDR3 length,V gene,clone size,CDR3 DNA,CDR3 protein
.,TRBJ1-1,14,TRBV19,few,TGTGCCAGTAGTATGGGATTCAGGGACACTGAAGCTTTCTTT,CASSMGFRDTEAFF
.,TRBJ2-2,12,TRBV6-6,.,TGTGCCAGTGCTTACAATACCGGGGAGCTGTTTTTT,CASAYNTGELFF
.,TRBJ1-5,14,TRBV19,.,TGTGCCAGTAGTATAGTCCAGAACAATCAGCCCCAGCATTTT,CASSIVQNNQPQHF
.,TRBJ2-3,15,TRBV4-2,.,TGTGCCAGCAGCCAAGGGCTAGCCCTCACAGATACGCAGTATTTT,CASSQGLALTDTQYF
.,TRBJ1-1,16,TRBV2,.,TGTGCCAGCAGTGAAAGTTATAGCTGGGTGAACACTGAAGCTTTCTTT,CASSESYSWVNTEAFF
.,TRBJ2-1,14,TRBV9,few,TGTGCCAGCAGCGATTTCGGGACATTTAGTGAGCAGTTCTTC,CASSDFGTFSEQFF
.,TRBJ1-1,14,TRBV5-6,.,TGTGCCAGCAGCCTACGGAGTATGAACACTGAAGCTTTCTTT,CASSLRSMNTEAFF
.,TRBJ1-2,13,TRBV6-5,.,TGTGCCAGCACCCAGGGGTCTAACTATGGCTACACCTTC,CASTQGSNYGYTF
.,TRBJ2-7,15,TRBV6-1,.,TGTGCCAGCAGTGTTGAGGGGGGGGGTGCCTACGAGCAGTACTTC,CASSVEGGGAYEQYF
TRBD1,TRBJ1-5,16,TRBV19,once,TGTGCCAGTAGTCAACCGGGACAGAGTAGCAATCAGCCCCAGCATTTT,CASSQPGQSSNQPQHF
.,TRBJ2-4,15,TRBV6-1,.,TGTGCCAGCAGTGCGGCGGTGATAGCCAAAAACATTCAGTACTTC,CASSAAVIAKNIQYF
TRBD1,TRBJ1-4,14,TRBV5-1,.,TGCGCCAGCAGCGCAGGACAGGAGAATGAAAAACTGTTTTTT,CASSAGQENEKLFF
.,TRBJ2-5,14,TRBV9,.,TGTGCCAGCAGCGGAACGGGGGTTTCGGAGACCCAGTACTTC,CASSGTGVSETQYF
.,TRBJ2-2,15,TRBV18,.,TGTGCCAGCTCACCGAAGACAGGGAGGACCGGGGAGCTGTTTTTT,CASSPKTGRTGELFF
TRBD1,TRBJ1-3,13,TRBV11-1,.,TGTGCCAGCAGCCGGGGACAGGGAAACACCATATATTTT,CASSRGQGNTIYF
.,TRBJ2-5,15,TRBV7-8,.,TGTGCCAGCAGCTTAGAGGCAGGGCCTCAAGAGACCCAGTACTTC,CASSLEAGPQETQYF
.,TRBJ1-1,12,TRBV27,few,TGTGCCAGCAAGCAGGGGAACACTGAAGCTTTCTTT,CASKQGNTEAFF
.,TRBJ1-1,15,TRBV6-5,few,TGTGCCAGCAGTTACTTGAGGGTTGGGGACACTGAAGCTTTCTTT,CASSYLRVGDTEAFF
TRBD2,TRBJ2-1,18,TRBV7-6,.,TGTGCCAGCAGCTCAGACCCATTGACTAGCGGGGGAATTGATGAGCAGTTCTTC,CASSSDPLTSGGIDEQFF
TRBD2,TRBJ2-7,14,TRBV6-5,.,TGTGCCAGCAGTTACTCGAGCGGGGGGGCCGAGCAGTACTTC,CASSYSSGGAEQYF
.,TRBJ1-2,11,TRBV20-1,.,TGCACCGGGACTCATGGGGAGGGCTACACCTTC,CTGTHGEGYTF
TRBD1,TRBJ1-3,14,TRBV6-1,.,TGTGCCAGCAGCTCCGACAGGGTTGGAAACACCATATATTTT,CASSSDRVGNTIYF
TRBD2,TRBJ2-5,16,TRBV7-9,.,TGTGCCAGCAGCTCCATTACTAGCGGGGGGGAAGAGACCCAGTACTTC,CASSSITSGGEETQYF
.,TRBJ1-2,14,TRBV30,.,TGTGCCTGGAGTGAGTCTGCAGAGCGCTATGGCTACACCTTC,CAWSESAERYGYTF
TRBD1,TRBJ1-2,14,TRBV6-5,.,TGTGCCAGCAGTTACTCGGCAGGGGGTAAAGGCTACACCTTC,CASSYSAGGKGYTF
.,TRBJ1-1,13,TRBV9,once,TGTGCCAGCAGCGTAGCCGGGAGGACTGAAGCTTTCTTT,CASSVAGRTEAFF
TRBD2,TRBJ2-1,15,TRBV9,.,TGTGCCAGCAGCGTAGTTAGCGGGGCCTACAATGAGCAGTTCTTC,CASSVVSGAYNEQFF
TRBD1,TRBJ1-1,15,TRBV4-1,.,TGCGCCAGCAGCCAACCCCGGACAGGGACTACTGAAGCTTTCTTT,CASSQPRTGTTEAFF
TRBD1,TRBJ1-1,12,TRBV7-6,.,TGTGCCAGCAGCTTGACAGGGACCGAAGCTTTCTTT,CASSLTGTEAFF
.,TRBJ1-1,17,TRBV5-1,.,TGCGCCAGCAGCTTGGAGGCCAGGGGAGATCGGAACACTGAAGCTTTCTTT,CASSLEARGDRNTEAFF
.,TRBJ1-6,13,TRBV7-9,.,TGTGCCAGCAGCTTAACAGACCCTTCACCCCTCCACTTT,CASSLTDPSPLHF
.,TRBJ1-1,15,TRBV6-1,.,TGTGCCAGCAGCAATATGCAAGGGAGTGGCACTGAAGCTTTCTTT,CASSNMQGSGTEAFF
TRBD2,TRBJ2-7,15,TRBV15,.,TGTGCCACCAGCAGGGGGCGGGAGGGTCTCAACGAGCAGTACTTC,CATSRGREGLNEQYF
TRBD1,TRBJ1-1,14,TRBV7-2,.,TGTGCCAGCAGCTTAACAGGGGTCACTTCCGAAGCTTTCTTT,CASSLTGVTSEAFF
TRBD1,TRBJ1-3,16,TRBV6-6,few,TGTGCCAGCAGTTACTCAGGGACAGGGACTGGAAACACCATATATTTT,CASSYSGTGTGNTIYF
.,TRBJ2-2,15,TRBV6-6,.,TGTGCCAGCATGGGGGGGGGCGTTAACACCGGGGAGCTGTTTTTT,CASMGGGVNTGELFF
TRBD1,TRBJ1-1,15,TRBV11-2,.,TGTGCCAGCAGCTTAGGAGGGACAGGGGGCACTGAAGCTTTCTTT,CASSLGGTGGTEAFF
TRBD1,TRBJ2-7,14,TRBV10-3,.,TGTGCCATCCGTTCGACAGGGGGAACCTACGAGCAGTACTTC,CAIRSTGGTYEQYF
TRBD1,TRBJ1-1,14,TRBV19,.,TGTGCCAGTAGTTCCGACAGGGGGTACACTGAAGCTTTCTTT,CASSSDRGYTEAFF
TRBD1,TRBJ1-6,16,TRBV5-4,.,TGTGCCAGCAGCCCCCGGACAGGGGGTAGTAATTCACCCCTCCACTTT,CASSPRTGGSNSPLHF
.,TRBJ1-1,14,TRBV18,.,TGTGCCAGCTCACCACCGATACGGGGAGGTGAAGCTTTCTTT,CASSPPIRGGEAFF
TRBD1,TRBJ1-1,14,TRBV11-3,.,TGTGCCAGCAGCCCACAGGGGTTGAACACTGAAGCTTTCTTT,CASSPQGLNTEAFF
TRBD2,TRBJ2-7,13,TRBV30,.,TGTGCCTGGGAGCGGGGGGACTCCTACGAGCAGTACTTC,CAWERGDSYEQYF
.,TRBJ1-2,16,TRBV19,once,TGTGCCAGTAGTAGCCTTACAGGGTTAGAAAACTATGGCTACACCTTC,CASSSLTGLENYGYTF
.,TRBJ1-1,19,TRBV7-6,.,TGTGCCAGCAGCTTAGCTCCAGGTGGGCAGGGAGGATTTTTCACTGAAGCTTTCTTT,CASSLAPGGQGGFFTEAFF
TRBD1,TRBJ1-2,15,TRBV11-3,few,TGTGCCAGCAGCCCGCAGGGGGCGGTTGGGTATGGCTACACCTTC,CASSPQGAVGYGYTF
.,TRBJ2-3,17,TRBV7-9,.,TGTGCCAGCAGCTCTGGGTTAGCAGGGGTGATGCTGGATACGCAGTATTTT,CASSSGLAGVMLDTQYF
.,TRBJ2-7,17,TRBV15,.,TGTGCCACCAGCAGAGGAAGTTCTCTCCCAGTCCTCTACGAGCAGTACTTC,CATSRGSSLPVLYEQYF
TRBD1,TRBJ1-2,15,TRBV19,.,TGTGCCAGTAGTGTTCGGGACAGAGCTAACTATGGCTACACCTTC,CASSVRDRANYGYTF
TRBD2,TRBJ2-3,15,TRBV6-5,.,TGTGCCAGCAGTTACTCGCGGGGGGGTACAGATACGCAGTATTTT,CASSYSRGGTDTQYF
.,TRBJ2-5,13,TRBV5-1,.,TGCGCCAGCAGACAGACGGTCGTAGAGACCCAGTACTTC,CASRQTVVETQYF